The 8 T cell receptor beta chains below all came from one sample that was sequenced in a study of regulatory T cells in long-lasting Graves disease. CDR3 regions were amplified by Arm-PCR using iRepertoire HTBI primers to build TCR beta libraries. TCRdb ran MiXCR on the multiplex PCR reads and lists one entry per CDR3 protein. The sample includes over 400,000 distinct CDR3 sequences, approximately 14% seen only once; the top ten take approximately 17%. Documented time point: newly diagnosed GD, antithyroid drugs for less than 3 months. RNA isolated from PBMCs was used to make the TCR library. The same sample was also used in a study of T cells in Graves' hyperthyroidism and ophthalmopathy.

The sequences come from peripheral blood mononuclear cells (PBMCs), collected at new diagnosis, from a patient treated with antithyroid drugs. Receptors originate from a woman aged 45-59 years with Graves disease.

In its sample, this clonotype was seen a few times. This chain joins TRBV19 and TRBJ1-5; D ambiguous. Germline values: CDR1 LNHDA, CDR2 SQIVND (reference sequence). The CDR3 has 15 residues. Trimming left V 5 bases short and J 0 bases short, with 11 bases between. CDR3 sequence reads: CASSLVFYSNQPQHF. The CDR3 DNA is TGTGCCAGTAGTCTTGTCTTCTATAGCAATCAGCCCCAGCATTTT.

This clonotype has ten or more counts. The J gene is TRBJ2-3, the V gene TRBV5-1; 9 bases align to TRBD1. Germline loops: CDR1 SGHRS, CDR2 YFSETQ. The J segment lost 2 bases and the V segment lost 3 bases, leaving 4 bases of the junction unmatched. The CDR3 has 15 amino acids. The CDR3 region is CASSSGQGNTDTQYF. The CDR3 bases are TGCGCCAGCAGCTCGGGACAGGGAAACACAGATACGCAGTATTTT.

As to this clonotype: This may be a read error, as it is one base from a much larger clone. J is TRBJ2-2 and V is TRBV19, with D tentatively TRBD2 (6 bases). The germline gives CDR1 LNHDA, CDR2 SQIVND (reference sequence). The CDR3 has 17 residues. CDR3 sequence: CASREPNRVRGTGGLFF. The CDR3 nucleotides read TGTGCCAGTAGAGAACCGAACCGAGTGCGGGGCACCGGGGGGCTGTTTTTT.

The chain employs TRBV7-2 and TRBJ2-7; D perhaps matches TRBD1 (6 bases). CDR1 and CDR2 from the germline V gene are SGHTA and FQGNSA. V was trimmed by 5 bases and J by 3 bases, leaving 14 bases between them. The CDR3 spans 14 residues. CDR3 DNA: TGTGCCAGCAGCCGACAGGACACCCTCTACGAGCAGTACTTC. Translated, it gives CASSRQDTLYEQYF.

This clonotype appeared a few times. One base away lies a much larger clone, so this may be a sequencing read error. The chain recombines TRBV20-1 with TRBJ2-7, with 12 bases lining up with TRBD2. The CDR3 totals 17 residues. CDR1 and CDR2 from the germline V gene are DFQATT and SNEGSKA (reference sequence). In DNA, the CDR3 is TGCGGTGCCAACCGGCGGGCTAGCGGGAGGGCCGGGTACGAGCAGTACTTC. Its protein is CGANRRASGRAGYEQYF.

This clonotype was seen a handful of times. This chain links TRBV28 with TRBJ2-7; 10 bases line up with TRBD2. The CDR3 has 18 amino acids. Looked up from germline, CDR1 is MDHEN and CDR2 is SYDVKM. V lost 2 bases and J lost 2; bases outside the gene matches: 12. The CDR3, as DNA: TGTGCCAGCAGTTTAGGTTTTGGGGGACTAGCGTTAGCCTACGAGCAGTACTTC. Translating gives CASSLGFGGLALAYEQYF.

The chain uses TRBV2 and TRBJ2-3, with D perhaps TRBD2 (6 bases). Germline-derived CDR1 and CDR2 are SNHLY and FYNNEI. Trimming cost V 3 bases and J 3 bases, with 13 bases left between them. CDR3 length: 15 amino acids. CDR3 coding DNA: TGTGCCAGCAGTGAGGCGACGGGGAGGACAGATACGCAGTATTTT. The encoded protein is CASSEATGRTDTQYF.

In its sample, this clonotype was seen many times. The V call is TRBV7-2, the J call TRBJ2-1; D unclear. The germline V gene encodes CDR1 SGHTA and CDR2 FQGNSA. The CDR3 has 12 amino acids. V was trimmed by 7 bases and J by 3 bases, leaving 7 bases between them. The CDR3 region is CASTHSYNEQFF. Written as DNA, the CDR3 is TGTGCCAGCACGCACAGCTACAATGAGCAGTTCTTC.